This section outlines one T cell receptor beta chain sequence together with its context. CDR1 is SGHTA and CDR2 is FQGNSA in the germline V gene. V dropped 2 bases and J dropped 4 bases, with 19 bases sitting between them. CDR3 length equals 17 residues. The data were obtained in a study of T-cell reconstitution after alpha-beta-depleted transplantation in children. A library of TCRbeta sequences, prepared with unique molecular identifiers, was generated. TCRdb redid the calling of the PCR reads with MiXCR, one entry per CDR3 protein. The profile shows about 610,000 distinct CDR3 sequences, 10% of them singletons.

The sample here was PBMCs from the stem cell graft donor, taken from the stem cell graft. The clonotype was recovered from a human donor who donated a stem cell graft to a child with acute myeloid leukemia. This chain links TRBV7-2 with TRBJ2-3, with D perhaps matching TRBD2 (6 bases). The CDR3 loop is CASSLFGGARTSDTQYF. CDR3 DNA sequence: TGTGCCAGCAGCTTATTTGGAGGGGCTAGAACATCAGATACGCAGTATTTT.